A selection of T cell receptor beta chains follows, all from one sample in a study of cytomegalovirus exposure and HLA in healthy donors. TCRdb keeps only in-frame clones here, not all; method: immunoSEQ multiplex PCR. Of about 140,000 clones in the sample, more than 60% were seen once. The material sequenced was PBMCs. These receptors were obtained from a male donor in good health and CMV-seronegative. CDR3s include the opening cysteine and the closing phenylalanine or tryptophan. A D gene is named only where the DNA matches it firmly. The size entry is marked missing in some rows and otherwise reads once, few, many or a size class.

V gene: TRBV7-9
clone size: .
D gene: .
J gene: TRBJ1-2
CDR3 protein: CASSKSQGPNYGYPF
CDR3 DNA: TGTGCCAGCAGCAAGTCCCAGGGGCCCAACTATGGCTACCCCTTC

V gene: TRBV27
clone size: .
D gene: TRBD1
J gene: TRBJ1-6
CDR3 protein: CASSHRTGTRFGSYNSPLHF
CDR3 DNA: TGTGCCAGCAGTCACAGGACAGGGACGAGGTTTGGTTCCTATAATTCACCCCTCCACTTT

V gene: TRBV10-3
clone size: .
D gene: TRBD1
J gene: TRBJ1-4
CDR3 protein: CAISRDRVEKLFF
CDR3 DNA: TGTGCCATCAGCCGGGACAGGGTTGAAAAACTGTTTTTT

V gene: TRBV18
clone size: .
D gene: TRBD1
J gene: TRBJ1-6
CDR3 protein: CASSREGQGNSPLHF
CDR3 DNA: TGTGCCAGCTCACGGGAGGGACAGGGGAATTCACCCCTCCACTTT

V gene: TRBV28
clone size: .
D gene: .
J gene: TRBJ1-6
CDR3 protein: CASKTDSPLHF
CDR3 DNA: TGTGCCAGCAAAACAGACTCACCCCTCCACTTT

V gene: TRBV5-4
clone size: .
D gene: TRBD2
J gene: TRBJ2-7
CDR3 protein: CASSERGFSYEQYF
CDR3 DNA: TGTGCCAGCTCGGAGCGGGGATTCTCCTACGAGCAGTACTTC

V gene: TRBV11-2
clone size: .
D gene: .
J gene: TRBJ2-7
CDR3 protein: CASSQNEGVGEQYF
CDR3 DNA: TGTGCCAGCAGCCAAAACGAAGGGGTGGGCGAGCAGTACTTC

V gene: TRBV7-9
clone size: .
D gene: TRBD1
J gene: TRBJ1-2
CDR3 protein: CASSLRQGPVIYGYTF
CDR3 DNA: TGTGCCAGCAGCTTAAGACAGGGACCCGTTATCTATGGCTACACCTTC

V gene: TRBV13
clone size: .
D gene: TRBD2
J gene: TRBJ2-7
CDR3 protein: CASTLGSGLGGLYEQYF
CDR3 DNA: TGTGCCAGCACGCTGGGTAGCGGGTTAGGCGGGCTTTACGAGCAGTACTTC

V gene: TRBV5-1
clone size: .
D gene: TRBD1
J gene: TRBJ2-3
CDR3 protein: CASSLEGQGRGDTQYF
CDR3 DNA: TGCGCCAGCAGCTTGGAGGGACAGGGGAGGGGAGATACGCAGTATTTT

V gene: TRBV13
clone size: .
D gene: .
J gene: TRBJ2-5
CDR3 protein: CASSLNLRETQYF
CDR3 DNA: TGTGCCAGCAGCTTAAACCTGCGGGAGACCCAGTACTTC

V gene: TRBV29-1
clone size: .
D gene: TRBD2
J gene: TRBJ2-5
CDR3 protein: CSVLKTSGATQYF
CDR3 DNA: TGCAGCGTTTTGAAGACTAGCGGTGCGACCCAGTACTTC

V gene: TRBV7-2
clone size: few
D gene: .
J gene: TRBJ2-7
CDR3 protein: CASSLAHTRYEQYF
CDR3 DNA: TGTGCCAGCAGCTTAGCCCATACTAGGTACGAGCAGTACTTC

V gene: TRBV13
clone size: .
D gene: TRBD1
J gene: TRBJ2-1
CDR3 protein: CASSFGQVNEQFF
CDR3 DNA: TGTGCCAGCAGCTTCGGACAGGTCAATGAGCAGTTCTTC

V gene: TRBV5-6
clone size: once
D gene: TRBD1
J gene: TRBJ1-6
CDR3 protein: CASSLVDALTGTDSPLHF
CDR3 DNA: TGTGCCAGCAGCTTGGTGGACGCCTTGACAGGGACTGATTCACCCCTCCACTTT

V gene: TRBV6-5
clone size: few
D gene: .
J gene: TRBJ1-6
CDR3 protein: CASTEILVGNSPLHF
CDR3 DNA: TGTGCCAGCACCGAGATCCTGGTCGGGAATTCACCCCTCCACTTT

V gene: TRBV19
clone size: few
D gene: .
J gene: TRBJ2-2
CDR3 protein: CASSIRGVDTGELFF
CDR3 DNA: TGTGCCAGTAGTATCCGGGGAGTTGACACCGGGGAGCTGTTTTTT

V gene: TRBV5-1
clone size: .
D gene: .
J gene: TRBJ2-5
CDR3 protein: CASSLSRGETQYF
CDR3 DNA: TGCGCCAGCAGCTTATCCCGGGGAGAGACCCAGTACTTC

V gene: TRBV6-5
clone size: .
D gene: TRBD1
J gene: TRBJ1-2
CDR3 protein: CASSYGAGTGFYGYTF
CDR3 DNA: TGTGCCAGCAGTTACGGGGCCGGGACAGGGTTCTATGGCTACACCTTC

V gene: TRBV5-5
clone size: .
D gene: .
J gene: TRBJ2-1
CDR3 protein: CASSSSLDSYNEQFF
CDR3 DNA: TGTGCCAGCAGCTCCTCTTTGGACAGCTACAATGAGCAGTTCTTC

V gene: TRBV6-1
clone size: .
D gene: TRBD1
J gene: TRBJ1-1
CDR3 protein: CASSERGQNTEAFF
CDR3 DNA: TGTGCCAGCAGTGAAAGGGGGCAGAATACTGAAGCTTTCTTT

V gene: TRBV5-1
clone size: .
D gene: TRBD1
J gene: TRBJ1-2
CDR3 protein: CASSRQGVDYGYTF
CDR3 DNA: TGCGCCAGCAGCCGTCAGGGGGTAGACTATGGCTACACCTTC

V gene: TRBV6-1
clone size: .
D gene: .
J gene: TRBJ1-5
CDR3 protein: CASKPAGYNQPQHF
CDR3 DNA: TGTGCCAGCAAGCCCGCAGGGTACAATCAGCCCCAGCATTTT

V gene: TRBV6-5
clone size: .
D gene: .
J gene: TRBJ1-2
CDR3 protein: CASSAGTSPSYGYTF
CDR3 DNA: TGTGCCAGCAGCGCCGGGACATCCCCTTCATATGGCTACACCTTC

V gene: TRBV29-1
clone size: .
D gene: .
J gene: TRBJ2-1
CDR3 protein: CSVHRDDRDYNEQFF
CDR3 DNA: TGCAGCGTCCACAGGGATGACCGAGATTACAATGAGCAGTTCTTC

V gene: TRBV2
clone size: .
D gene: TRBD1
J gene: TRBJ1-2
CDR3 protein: CASRVTGDSYGYTF
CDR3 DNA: TGTGCCAGCAGGGTGACAGGGGACTCCTATGGCTACACCTTC

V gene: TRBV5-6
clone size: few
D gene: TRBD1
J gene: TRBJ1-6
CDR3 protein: CASSWGDSRYNSPLHF
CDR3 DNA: TGTGCCAGCAGCTGGGGGGACAGCCGATATAATTCACCCCTCCACTTT

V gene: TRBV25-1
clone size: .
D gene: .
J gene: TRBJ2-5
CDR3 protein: CASSEAGGETQYF
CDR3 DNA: TGTGCCAGCAGTGAAGCAGGGGGGGAGACCCAGTACTTC

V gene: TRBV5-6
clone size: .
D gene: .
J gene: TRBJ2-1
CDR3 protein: CASTLQDTYNEQFF
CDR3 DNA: TGTGCCAGCACCCTCCAGGATACCTACAATGAGCAGTTCTTC

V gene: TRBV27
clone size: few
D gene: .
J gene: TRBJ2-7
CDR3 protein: CASSAIESFYEQYF
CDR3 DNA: TGTGCCAGCAGTGCTATTGAAAGTTTCTACGAGCAGTACTTC

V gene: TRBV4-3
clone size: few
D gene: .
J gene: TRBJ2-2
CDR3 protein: CASSQGEVLHGELFF
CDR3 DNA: TGCGCCAGCAGCCAGGGAGAGGTTTTACACGGGGAGCTGTTTTTT

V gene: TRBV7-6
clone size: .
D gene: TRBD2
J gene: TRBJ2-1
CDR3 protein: CASSTIAGGGNEQFF
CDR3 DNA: TGTGCCAGCAGCACAATAGCGGGGGGAGGGAATGAGCAGTTCTTC

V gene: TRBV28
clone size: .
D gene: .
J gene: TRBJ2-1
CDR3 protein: CASVDNPTYNEQFF
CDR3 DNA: TGTGCCAGCGTCGACAACCCAACCTACAATGAGCAGTTCTTC

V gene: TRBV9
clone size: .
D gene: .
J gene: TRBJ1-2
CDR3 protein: CASSVDWAPLNYGYTF
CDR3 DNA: TGTGCCAGCAGCGTAGATTGGGCCCCCCTCAACTATGGCTACACCTTC

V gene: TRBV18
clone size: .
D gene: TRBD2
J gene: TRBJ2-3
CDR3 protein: CASSHPSGSTDTQYF
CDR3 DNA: TGTGCCAGCTCACATCCTAGCGGGAGCACAGATACGCAGTATTTT

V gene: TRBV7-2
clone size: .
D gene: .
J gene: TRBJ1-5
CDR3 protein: CASRLTGGALNQPQHF
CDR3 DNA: TGTGCCAGCAGGCTTACTGGGGGGGCCCTCAATCAGCCCCAGCATTTT

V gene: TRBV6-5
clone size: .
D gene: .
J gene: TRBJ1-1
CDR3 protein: CASSPGFRPLVTFF
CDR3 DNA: TGTGCCAGCAGCCCAGGGTTCAGACCGTTGGTAACTTTCTTT

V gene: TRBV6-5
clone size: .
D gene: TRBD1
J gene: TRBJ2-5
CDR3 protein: CASSRLGQTKETQYF
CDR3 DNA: TGTGCCAGCAGCCGCCTGGGACAGACTAAGGAGACCCAGTACTTC

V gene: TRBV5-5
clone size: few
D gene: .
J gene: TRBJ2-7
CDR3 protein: CPSSLEGVPSYEQYF
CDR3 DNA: TGTCCCAGCAGCTTGGAGGGGGTCCCCTCCTACGAGCAGTACTTC

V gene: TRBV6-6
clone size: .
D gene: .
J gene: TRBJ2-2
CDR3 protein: CASIPGSYTGELFF
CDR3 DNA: TGTGCCAGCATCCCAGGGTCGTACACCGGGGAGCTGTTTTTT